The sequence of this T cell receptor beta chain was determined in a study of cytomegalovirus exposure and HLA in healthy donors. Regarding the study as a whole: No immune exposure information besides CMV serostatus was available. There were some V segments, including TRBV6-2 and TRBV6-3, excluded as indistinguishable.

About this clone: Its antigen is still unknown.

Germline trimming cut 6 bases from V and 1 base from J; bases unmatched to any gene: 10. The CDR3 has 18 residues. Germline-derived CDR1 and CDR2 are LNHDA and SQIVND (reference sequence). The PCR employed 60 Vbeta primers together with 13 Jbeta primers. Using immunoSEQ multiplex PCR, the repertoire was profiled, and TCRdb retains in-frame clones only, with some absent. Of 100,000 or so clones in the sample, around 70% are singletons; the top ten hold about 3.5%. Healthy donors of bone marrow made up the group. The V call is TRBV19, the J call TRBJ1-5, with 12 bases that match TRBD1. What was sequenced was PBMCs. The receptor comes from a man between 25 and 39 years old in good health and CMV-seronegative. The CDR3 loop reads CASSLPGQGAWSNQPQHF. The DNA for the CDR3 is TGTGCCAGTAGCCTTCCGGGACAGGGGGCCTGGAGCAATCAGCCCCAGCATTTT. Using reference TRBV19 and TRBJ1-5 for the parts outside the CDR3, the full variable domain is DGGITQSPKYLFRKEGQNVTLSCEQNLNHDAMYWYRQDPGQGLRLIYYSQIVNDFQKGDIAEGYSVSREKKESFPLTVTSAQKNPTAFYLCASSLPGQGAWSNQPQHFGDGTRLSIL.